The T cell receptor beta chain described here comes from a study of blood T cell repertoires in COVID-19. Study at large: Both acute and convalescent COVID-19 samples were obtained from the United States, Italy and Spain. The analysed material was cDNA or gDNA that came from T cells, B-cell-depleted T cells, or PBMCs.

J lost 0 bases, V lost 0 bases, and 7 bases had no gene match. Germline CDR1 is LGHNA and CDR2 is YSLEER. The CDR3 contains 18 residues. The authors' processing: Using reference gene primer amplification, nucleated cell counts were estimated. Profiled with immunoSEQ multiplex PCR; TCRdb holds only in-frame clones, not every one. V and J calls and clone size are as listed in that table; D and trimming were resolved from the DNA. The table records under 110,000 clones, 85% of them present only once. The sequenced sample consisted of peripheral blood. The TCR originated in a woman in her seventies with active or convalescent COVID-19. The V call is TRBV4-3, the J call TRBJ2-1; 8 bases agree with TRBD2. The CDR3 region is CASSQEVAAGGSYNEQFF. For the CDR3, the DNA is TGCGCCAGCAGCCAAGAGGTTGCCGCGGGAGGCTCCTACAATGAGCAGTTCTTC.